Detailed here is one T cell receptor (beta chain). The source of the sample is a study of blood T cell repertoires in COVID-19. Study information: The analysed material was cDNA or gDNA that came from T cells, B-cell-depleted T cells, or PBMCs.

This CDR3 is built from 18 residues. The junction had 10 bases not matched to a gene; V was cut back by 5 bases and J by 3 bases. Germline loops: CDR1 SEHNR, CDR2 FQNEAQ (reference sequence). The table came from immunoSEQ multiplex PCR; TCRdb's copy has only in-frame clones and leaves some out. The profile shows roughly 200,000 clones, 70% to 90% of them singletons. The receptor's source is a human donor with active or convalescent COVID-19. The donor label of this sample is uncertain. Source material: peripheral blood. The V gene is TRBV7-9, the J gene TRBJ2-4; 13 nucleotides match TRBD2. The CDR3 bases are TGTGCCAGCAGCCGAACGGGACTAGCGGGATTAGTCAAAAACATTCAGTACTTC. Protein sequence: CASSRTGLAGLVKNIQYF.